A single sample is the source of the 2 T cell receptor beta chains below, sequenced in a study of blood T cells in healthy people across ages. Primed by a sample-barcoded 5' primer and a J-beta primer mix, a second PCR proceeded for about 6 to 12 cycles. TCRdb re-analysed the 5' RACE reads in MiXCR, keeping a single row per CDR3 protein. This sample carries about 770,000 distinct CDR3 sequences, more than 40% of them seen once, and the ten largest clones take about 19%. Sample: blood. The receptors derive from a man aged 60 to 75 in good health.

This clonotype has a handful of counts. CDR3 sequence: CASSRSGGADTQYF. The CDR3 bases are TGTGCCAGCAGCCGTAGCGGGGGAGCAGATACGCAGTATTTT. The chain has TRBV7-7 and TRBJ2-3; 9 bases agree with TRBD2. The junction had 4 bases not matched to a gene; V was cut back by 5 bases and J by 4 bases. CDR3 length: 14 residues. Germline-derived CDR1 and CDR2 are SSHAT and FNYEAQ (reference sequence).

V is TRBV7-9 and J is TRBJ1-1, with D tentatively TRBD1 (6 bases). Trimming took off 3 bases at V and 6 bases at J, with 11 bases between the two ends. Germline V CDR1 and CDR2: SEHNR, FQNEAQ (reference sequence). The length of the CDR3 is 13 residues. DNA for the CDR3: TGTGCCAGCAGCTTCCGCGGGACACCTGAAGCTTTCTTT. It specifies CASSFRGTPEAFF.